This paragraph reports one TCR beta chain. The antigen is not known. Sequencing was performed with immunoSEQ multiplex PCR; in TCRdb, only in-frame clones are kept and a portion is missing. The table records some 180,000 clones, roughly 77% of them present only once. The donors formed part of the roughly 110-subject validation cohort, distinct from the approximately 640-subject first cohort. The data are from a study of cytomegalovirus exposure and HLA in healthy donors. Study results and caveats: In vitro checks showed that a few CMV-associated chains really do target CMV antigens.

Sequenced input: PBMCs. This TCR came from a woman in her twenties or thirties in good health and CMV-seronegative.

The CDR3 region is CASTQTSGGQETQYF. The CDR3 DNA sequence: TGTGCCAGCACCCAGACTAGCGGGGGGCAAGAGACCCAGTACTTC. The chain is built from TRBV6-5 and TRBJ2-5, with TRBD2 identical over 13 bases. CDR1 MNHEY and CDR2 SVGAGI come from the germline V gene. The CDR3 has 15 residues. The V and J ends lost 7 bases and 2 bases, in that order; junction bases with no gene match: 4.